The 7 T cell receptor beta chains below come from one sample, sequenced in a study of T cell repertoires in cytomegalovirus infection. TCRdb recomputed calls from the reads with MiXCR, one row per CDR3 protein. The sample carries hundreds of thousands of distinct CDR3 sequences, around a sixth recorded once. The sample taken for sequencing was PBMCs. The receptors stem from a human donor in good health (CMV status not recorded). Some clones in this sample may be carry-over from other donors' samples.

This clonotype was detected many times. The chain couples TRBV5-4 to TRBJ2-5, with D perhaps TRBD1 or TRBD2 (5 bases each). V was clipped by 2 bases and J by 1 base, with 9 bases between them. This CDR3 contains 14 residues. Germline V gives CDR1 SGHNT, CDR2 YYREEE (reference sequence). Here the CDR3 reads CASSLGERQETQYF. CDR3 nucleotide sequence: TGTGCCAGCAGCTTAGGGGAGCGCCAAGAGACCCAGTACTTC.

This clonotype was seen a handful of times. CDR3 coding DNA: TGCGCCAGCAGCCAACCCCAGTTGGCTAATGAAAAACTGTTTTTT. It is translated as CASSQPQLANEKLFF. The chain recombines TRBV4-1 with TRBJ1-4, with D uncertain. The CDR3 loop spans 15 amino acids. The germline V and J ends were trimmed by 2 bases and 3 bases, with 10 bases remaining between them. Germline V gives CDR1 MGHRA, CDR2 YSYEKL.

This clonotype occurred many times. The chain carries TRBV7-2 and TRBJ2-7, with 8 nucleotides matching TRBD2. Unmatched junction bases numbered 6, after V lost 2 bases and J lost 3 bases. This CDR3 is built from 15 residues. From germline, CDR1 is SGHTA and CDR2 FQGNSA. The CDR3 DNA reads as TGTGCCAGCAGCTTACATAGCGGGGAGGTCTACGAGCAGTACTTC. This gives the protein CASSLHSGEVYEQYF.

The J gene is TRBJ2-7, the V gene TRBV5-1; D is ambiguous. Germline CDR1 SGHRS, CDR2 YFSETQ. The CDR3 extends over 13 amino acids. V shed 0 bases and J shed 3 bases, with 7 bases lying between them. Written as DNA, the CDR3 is TGCGCCAGCAGCTTGGCCTCAAACTACGAGCAGTACTTC. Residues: CASSLASNYEQYF. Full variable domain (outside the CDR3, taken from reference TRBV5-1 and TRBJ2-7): KAGVTQTPRYLIKTRGQQVTLSCSPISGHRSVSWYQQTPGQGLQFLFEYFSETQRNKGNFPGRFSGRQFSNSRSEMNVSTLELGDSALYLCASSLASNYEQYFGPGTRLTVT.

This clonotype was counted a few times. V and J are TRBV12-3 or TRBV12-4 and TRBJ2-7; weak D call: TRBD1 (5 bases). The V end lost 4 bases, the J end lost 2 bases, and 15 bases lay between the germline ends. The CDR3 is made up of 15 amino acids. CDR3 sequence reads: CASSSLERGAYEQYF. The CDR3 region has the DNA TGTGCCAGCAGTTCCCTAGAAAGGGGCGCCTACGAGCAGTACTTC.

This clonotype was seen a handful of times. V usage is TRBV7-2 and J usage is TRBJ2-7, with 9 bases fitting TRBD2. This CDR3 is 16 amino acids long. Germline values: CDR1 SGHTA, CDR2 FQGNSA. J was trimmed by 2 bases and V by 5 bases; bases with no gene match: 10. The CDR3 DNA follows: TGTGCCAGCAGCCTAATGGGGGCGGGGGGGCCCTACGAGCAGTACTTC. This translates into CASSLMGAGGPYEQYF.

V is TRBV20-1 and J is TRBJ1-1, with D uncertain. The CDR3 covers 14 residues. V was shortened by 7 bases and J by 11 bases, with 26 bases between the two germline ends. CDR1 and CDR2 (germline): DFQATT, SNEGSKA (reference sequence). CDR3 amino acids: CSGITGSLANIAFF. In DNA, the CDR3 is TGCAGTGGTATAACCGGGTCACTTGCGAATATTGCTTTCTTT.